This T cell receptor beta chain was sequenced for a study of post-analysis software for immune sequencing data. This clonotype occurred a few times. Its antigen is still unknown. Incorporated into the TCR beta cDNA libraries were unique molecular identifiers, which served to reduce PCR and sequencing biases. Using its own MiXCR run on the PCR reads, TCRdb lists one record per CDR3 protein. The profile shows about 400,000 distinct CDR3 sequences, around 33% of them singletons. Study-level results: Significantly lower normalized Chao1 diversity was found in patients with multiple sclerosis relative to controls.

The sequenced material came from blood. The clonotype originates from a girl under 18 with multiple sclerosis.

The CDR3 loop is CASSQVTGHYGYTF. The CDR3 nucleotides are TGTGCCAGCAGTCAAGTTACAGGGCACTATGGCTACACCTTC. J is TRBJ1-2 and V is TRBV6-5; a possible D gene is TRBD1 (6 bases). CDR1 is MNHEY and CDR2 is SVGAGI in the germline V gene. V was pared by 5 bases and J by 3 bases, with 13 bases between. The CDR3 sequence is 14 residues long.